The clone carrying this T cell receptor (beta chain) was counted a few times. As yet, its antigen is unknown. This specimen belongs to a study of naive and memory T cell subsets. Both TRBC1 and TRBC2 were covered by a beta constant-region primer of two equimolar oligonucleotides. In TCRdb, the UMI-ligation and nested PCR reads were re-called with MiXCR into one record per CDR3 protein. The profile shows around 160,000 distinct CDR3 sequences, over 15% of them singletons. Study conclusions and caveats: Over 90% of naive TCR sequences appeared only once, unlike memory subsets.

Overnight CMV lysate stimulation of fresh PBMCs defined donor CMV status by CD4+ IFNgamma. Four subsets defined by CD45RA and CD27 were sorted after CD3, CD4, CD8 and live/dead staining. This receptor was taken from a human donor in good health. Specimen: naive CD4+ T cells from blood.

The CDR3: CASSLGPQNTEAFF. For the CDR3, the DNA is TGTGCCAGCAGCTTGGGACCGCAGAACACTGAAGCTTTCTTT. The rearrangement joins TRBV11-3 to TRBJ1-1, with TRBD1 as a possible D gene (5 bases). CDR1 SGHNT and CDR2 YENEEA come from the germline V gene. V was clipped by 3 bases and J by 1 base, with 9 bases between them. The CDR3 covers 14 residues. Full variable domain (remainder filled in from reference TRBV11-3 and TRBJ1-1): EAGVVQSPRYKIIEKKQPVAFWCNPISGHNTLYWYLQNLGQGPELLIRYENEEAVDDSQLPKDRFSAERLKGVDSTLKIQPAELGDSAVYLCASSLGPQNTEAFFGQGTRLTVV.